Presented here are 21 T cell receptor beta chains from one specimen sequenced in a study of beta chain features in type 1 diabetes. The investigators reverse transcribed all of the isolated RNA, so they sequenced expressed TCRB transcripts. Clones were read by immunoSEQ multiplex PCR, and TCRdb kept only the in-frame ones, dropping some. The data show fewer than 900,000 clones, under 20% seen once. The sequenced material came from naive CD4+ T cells from blood. All receptors come from a woman under 30 in good health.

This chain connects TRBV5-1 to TRBJ2-5; 7 nucleotides align to TRBD1. J was trimmed by 1 base and V by 4 bases; bases with no gene match: 4. This CDR3 has 14 amino acids. The germline V gene has CDR1 SGHRS and CDR2 YFSETQ. The CDR3 sequence is CASSPRDSQETQYF. The DNA for the CDR3 is TGCGCCAGCAGCCCCCGGGACAGCCAAGAGACCCAGTACTTC.

This chain uses TRBV5-1 with TRBJ2-2; 7 nucleotides line up with TRBD1. This CDR3 spans 19 amino acids. The germline V gene encodes CDR1 SGHRS and CDR2 YFSETQ. V was pared by 0 bases and J by 4 bases, with 15 bases of the junction left unmatched. CDR3 DNA: TGCGCCAGCAGCTTGGCCAGTCCCTCGCGCCCAGGGGGCACCGGGGAGCTGTTTTTT. The encoded protein is CASSLASPSRPGGTGELFF.

This clone came up a few times. This chain links TRBV10-3 with TRBJ2-7; 7 bases match TRBD1. This CDR3 has 13 amino acids. Trimming removed 6 bases from V and 6 bases from J; junction bases left unmatched: 8. The V gene's germline CDR1 is ENHRY and CDR2 SYGVKD. CDR3 DNA sequence: TGTGCCATCAGCAAAGACAGGGCCGGCGAGCAGTACTTC. Amino acid sequence: CAISKDRAGEQYF.

This clone has only a few counts. The V and J genes are TRBV9 and TRBJ1-3; D remains unclear. The length of the CDR3 is 12 residues. CDR1 is SGDLS and CDR2 is YYNGEE in the germline V gene. Trimming left V 3 bases short and J 4 bases short, with 5 bases between. The CDR3 sequence: CASSETGNTIYF. Written as DNA, the CDR3 is TGTGCCAGCAGCGAGACAGGAAACACCATATATTTT.

The V gene is TRBV18, the J gene TRBJ1-1, with TRBD1 matching over 9 bases. The CDR3 length is 16 residues. Per germline, CDR1 KGHSH and CDR2 LQKENI. V shed 3 bases and J 3 bases; nucleotides not matched to a gene: 8. The CDR3 nucleotides are TGTGCCAGCTCACCCGGGACAGGGATCAGGGACACTGAAGCTTTCTTT. Protein sequence: CASSPGTGIRDTEAFF.

J is TRBJ2-7 and V is TRBV7-2; tentatively, D is TRBD1 (5 bases). The length of the CDR3 is 17 residues. With 5 bases removed from V and 4 bases from J, the gap between germline ends came to 24 bases. From germline, CDR1 is SGHTA and CDR2 FQGNSA. The CDR3 is CASSIQGTAAIQYEQYF. In DNA form, the CDR3 reads TGTGCCAGCAGCATCCAGGGCACGGCGGCTATACAATACGAGCAGTACTTC.

This clone appeared a few times. The chain joins TRBV9 to TRBJ2-1, with D tentatively TRBD2 (6 bases). The CDR3 consists of 14 residues. In germline, CDR1 is SGDLS, CDR2 YYNGEE. V was cut by 5 bases and J by 10 bases, with 19 bases left in between. The CDR3 protein is CASSRSPKEGEQFF. CDR3 nucleotide sequence: TGTGCCAGCAGTCGTAGCCCTAAGGAGGGGGAGCAGTTCTTC.

The chain uses TRBV25-1 and TRBJ2-7, with 11 bases identical to TRBD2. This CDR3 has 14 residues. In germline, CDR1 is MGHDK, CDR2 SYGVNS. The trim removed 6 bases at V and 4 bases at J, leaving 5 bases unmatched. The CDR3 reads CASRPLAGGYEQYF. The CDR3 DNA reads as TGTGCCAGCAGACCTCTAGCGGGAGGTTACGAGCAGTACTTC.

This clone was recorded a few times. The J gene is TRBJ2-5, the V gene TRBV11-2, with D possibly matching TRBD1 (6 bases). The CDR3 covers 14 residues. Trimming cost V 5 bases and J 5 bases, with 15 bases left between them. Germline lookup yields CDR1 SGHAT and CDR2 FQNNGV. The chain's CDR3 is CASSQGSHTETQYF. The CDR3 region has the DNA TGTGCCAGCAGCCAGGGGTCTCATACGGAGACCCAGTACTTC.

This chain joins TRBV7-9 and TRBJ1-2; D perhaps matches TRBD1 (6 bases). Germline V CDR1 and CDR2: SEHNR, FQNEAQ (reference sequence). This CDR3 has 14 residues. V lost 5 bases, J lost 2 bases, and 12 bases lay in between. CDR3 protein: CASSPPGTNYGYTF. The CDR3 DNA follows: TGTGCCAGCAGCCCACCCGGGACAAACTATGGCTACACCTTC.

This clone appeared a few times. The V and J genes are TRBV29-1 and TRBJ1-1; TRBD1 is a possible D gene (6 bases). V lost 6 bases and J lost 0, with 11 bases in between. There are 13 residues in the CDR3. Germline V gene lookup returns CDR1 SQVTM and CDR2 ANQGSEA. The CDR3 DNA follows: TGCAGCGTGGGGGGACACCTGAACACTGAAGCTTTCTTT. Residues: CSVGGHLNTEAFF.

This rearrangement joins TRBV7-9 to TRBJ2-7; 8 nucleotides match TRBD1. The length of the CDR3 is 14 residues. The junction had 6 bases not matched to a gene; V was cut back by 5 bases and J by 3 bases. CDR1 is SEHNR and CDR2 is FQNEAQ in the germline V gene (reference sequence). DNA for the CDR3: TGTGCCAGCAGCCTGGGACAGGACCTCTACGAGCAGTACTTC. It is translated as CASSLGQDLYEQYF. The complete variable domain, with remaining parts taken from reference TRBV7-9 and TRBJ2-7, reads DTGVSQNPRHKITKRGQNVTFRCDPISEHNRLYWYRQTLGQGPEFLTYFQNEAQLEKSRLLSDRFSAERPKGSFSTLEIQRTEQGDSAMYLCASSLGQDLYEQYFGPGTRLTVT.

In this sample, this clone turned up a few times. The V call is TRBV18, the J call TRBJ1-1; 7 positions match TRBD1. V was pared by 3 bases and J by 6 bases, with 7 bases of the junction left unmatched. CDR3 length equals 14 residues. Germline V gives CDR1 KGHSH, CDR2 LQKENI. CDR3 nucleotide sequence: TGTGCCAGCTCACCTACGACAGGGAAAGCTGAAGCTTTCTTT. It is translated as CASSPTTGKAEAFF.

This clone was found a few times. The chain joins TRBV27 to TRBJ1-2, with D unresolved. This CDR3 is 17 amino acids long. Germline CDR1 reads MNHEY; CDR2 reads SMNVEV (reference sequence). Trimming cost V 5 bases and J 3 bases, with 22 bases left between them. Here the CDR3 reads CASSARPGFGDDYGYTF. DNA of the CDR3: TGTGCCAGCAGTGCCCGGCCCGGATTTGGGGATGACTATGGCTACACCTTC.

A few counts support this clone. V and J are TRBV6-5 and TRBJ1-5; unclear D gene. CDR3 length: 14 residues. The V end was cut by 0 bases, the J end by 4 bases, with 7 bases between. Germline lookup yields CDR1 MNHEY and CDR2 SVGAGI. The CDR3 nucleotides read TGTGCCAGCAGTTACTCGACGCGAAATCAGCCCCAGCATTTT. It yields the protein CASSYSTRNQPQHF.

CDR3 in amino acids: CATDRGQADTQYF. The CDR3 DNA is TGTGCCACGGACCGGGGACAGGCAGATACGCAGTATTTT. The chain links TRBV10-3 to TRBJ2-3; 8 nucleotides align to TRBD1. The junction had 7 bases not matched to a gene; V was cut back by 10 bases and J by 4 bases. Germline V gene data show CDR1 as ENHRY and CDR2 as SYGVKD. The CDR3 totals 13 residues.

The chain is built from TRBV5-6 and TRBJ2-3, with a weak D call TRBD2 (6 bases). This CDR3 is 16 amino acids long. Germline CDR1 SGHDT, CDR2 YYEEEE. V was cut by 3 bases and J by 4 bases, with 18 bases left in between. The CDR3 here is CASSSRDWGSPDTQYF. CDR3 DNA: TGTGCCAGCAGCTCCCGGGACTGGGGTTCCCCAGATACGCAGTATTTT.

V is TRBV7-9 and J is TRBJ1-5, with D perhaps TRBD1 (6 bases). The V gene's germline CDR1 is SEHNR and CDR2 FQNEAQ (reference sequence). There are 13 residues in the CDR3. Trimming stripped 2 bases from V and 7 bases from J, with 9 bases between. The CDR3 region is CASSLTGIQPQHF. The DNA for the CDR3 is TGTGCCAGCAGCTTAACAGGGATCCAGCCCCAGCATTTT.

For this clone: Germline and junction disagree at one end, which may indicate a read error. The chain joins TRBV7-9 to TRBJ2-4; 9 nucleotides agree with TRBD2. CDR1 and CDR2 (germline): SEHNR, FQNEAQ (reference sequence). This CDR3 contains 13 residues. This chain's CDR3 is CASRRLAGEVSSF. CDR3 sequence (DNA): TGTGCCAGCAGACGGTTAGCGGGAGAGGTATCATCCTTC. The full variable domain, rest sourced from reference TRBV7-9 and TRBJ2-4, is DTGVSQNPRHKITKRGQNVTFRCDPISEHNRLYWYRQTLGQGPEFLTYFQNEAQLEKSRLLSDRFSAERPKGSFSTLEIQRTEQGDSAMYLCASRRLAGEVSSFGAGTRLSVL.

CDR3 region: CASSQVPGRRNTEAFF. DNA for the CDR3: TGCGCCAGCAGCCAAGTCCCGGGCAGACGGAACACTGAAGCTTTCTTT. This chain links TRBV4-3 with TRBJ1-1, with D unclear. The length of the CDR3 is 16 residues. Per the germline V gene, CDR1 is LGHNA and CDR2 is YSLEER. Trimming cost V 1 base and J 1 base, with 13 bases left between them.

Regarding this clone: The same CDR3 is also encoded by other DNA sequences in this sample. The gene calls are TRBV7-9 and TRBJ2-5; D is uncertain. Germline V gives CDR1 SEHNR, CDR2 FQNEAQ (reference sequence). V was shortened by 1 base and J by 2 bases, with 5 bases between the two germline ends. The length of the CDR3 is 13 residues. The CDR3, as DNA: TGTGCCAGCAGCTTAGTGGGACAAGAGACCCAGTACTTC. It specifies CASSLVGQETQYF.